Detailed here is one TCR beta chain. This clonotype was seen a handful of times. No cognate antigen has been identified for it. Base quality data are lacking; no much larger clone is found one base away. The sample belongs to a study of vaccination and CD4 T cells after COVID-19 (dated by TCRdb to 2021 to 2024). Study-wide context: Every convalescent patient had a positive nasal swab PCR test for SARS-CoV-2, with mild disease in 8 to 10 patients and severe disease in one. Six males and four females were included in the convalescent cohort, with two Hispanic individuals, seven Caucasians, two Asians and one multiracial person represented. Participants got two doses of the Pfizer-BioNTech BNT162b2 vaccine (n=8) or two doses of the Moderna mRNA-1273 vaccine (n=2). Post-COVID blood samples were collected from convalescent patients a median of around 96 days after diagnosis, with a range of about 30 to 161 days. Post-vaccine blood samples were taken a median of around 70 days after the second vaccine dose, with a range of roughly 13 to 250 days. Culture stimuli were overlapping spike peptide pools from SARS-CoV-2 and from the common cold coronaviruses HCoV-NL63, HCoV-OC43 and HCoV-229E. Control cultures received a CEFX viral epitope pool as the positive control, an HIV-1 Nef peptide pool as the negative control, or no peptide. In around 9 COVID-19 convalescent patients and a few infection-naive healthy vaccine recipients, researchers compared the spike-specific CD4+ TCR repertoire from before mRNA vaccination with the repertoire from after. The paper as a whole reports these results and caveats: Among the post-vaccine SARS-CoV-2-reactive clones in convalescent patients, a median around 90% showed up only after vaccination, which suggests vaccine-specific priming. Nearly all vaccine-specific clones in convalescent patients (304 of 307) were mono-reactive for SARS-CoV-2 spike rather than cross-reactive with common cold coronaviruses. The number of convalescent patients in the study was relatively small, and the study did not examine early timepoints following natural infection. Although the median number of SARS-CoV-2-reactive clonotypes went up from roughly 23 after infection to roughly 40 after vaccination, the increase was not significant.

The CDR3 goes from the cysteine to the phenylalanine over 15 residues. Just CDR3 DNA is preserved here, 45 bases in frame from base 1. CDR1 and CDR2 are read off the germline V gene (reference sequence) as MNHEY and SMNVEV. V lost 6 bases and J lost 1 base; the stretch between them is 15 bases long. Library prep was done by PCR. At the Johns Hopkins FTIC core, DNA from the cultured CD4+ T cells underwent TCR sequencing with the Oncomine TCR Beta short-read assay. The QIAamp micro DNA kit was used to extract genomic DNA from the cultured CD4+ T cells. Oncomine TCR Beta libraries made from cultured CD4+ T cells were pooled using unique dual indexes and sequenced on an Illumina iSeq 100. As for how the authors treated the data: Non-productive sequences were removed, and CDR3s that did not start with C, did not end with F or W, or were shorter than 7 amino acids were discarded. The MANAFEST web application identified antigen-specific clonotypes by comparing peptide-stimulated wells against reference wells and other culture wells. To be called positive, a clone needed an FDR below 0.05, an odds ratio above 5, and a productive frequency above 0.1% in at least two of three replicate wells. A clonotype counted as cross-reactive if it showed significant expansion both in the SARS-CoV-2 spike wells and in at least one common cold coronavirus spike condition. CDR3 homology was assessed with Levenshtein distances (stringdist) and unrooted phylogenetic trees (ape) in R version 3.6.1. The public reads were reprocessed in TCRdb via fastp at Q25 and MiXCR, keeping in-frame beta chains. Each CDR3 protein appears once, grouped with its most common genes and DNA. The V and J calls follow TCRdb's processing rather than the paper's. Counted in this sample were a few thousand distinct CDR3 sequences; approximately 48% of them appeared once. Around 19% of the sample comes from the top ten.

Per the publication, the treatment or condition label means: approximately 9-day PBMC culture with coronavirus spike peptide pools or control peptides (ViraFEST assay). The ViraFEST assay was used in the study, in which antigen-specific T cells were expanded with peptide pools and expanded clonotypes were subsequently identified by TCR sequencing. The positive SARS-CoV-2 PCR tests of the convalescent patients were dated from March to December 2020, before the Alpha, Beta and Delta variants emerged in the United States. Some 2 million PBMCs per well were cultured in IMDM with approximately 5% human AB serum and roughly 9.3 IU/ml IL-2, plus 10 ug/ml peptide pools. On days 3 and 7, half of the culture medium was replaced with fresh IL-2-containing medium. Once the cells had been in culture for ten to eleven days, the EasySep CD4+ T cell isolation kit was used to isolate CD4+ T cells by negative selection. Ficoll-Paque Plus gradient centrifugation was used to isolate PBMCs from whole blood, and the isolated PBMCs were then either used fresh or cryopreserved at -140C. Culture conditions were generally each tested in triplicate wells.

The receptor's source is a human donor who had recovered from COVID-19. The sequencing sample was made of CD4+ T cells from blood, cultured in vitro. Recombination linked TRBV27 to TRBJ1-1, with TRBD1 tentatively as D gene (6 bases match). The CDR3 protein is CASSRNLQGNTEAFF. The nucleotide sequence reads TGTGCCAGCAGCCGAAACTTACAGGGGAACACTGAAGCTTTCTTT.